Following are 26 T cell receptor beta chains from one sample sequenced in a study of vaccination effects on CD4 cells after COVID-19. Antigen specificity for these receptors is unknown. Data came from immunoSEQ multiplex PCR; TCRdb stores just in-frame clones and leaves some out. The data hold about 72,000 clones, with 75% to 85% observed a single time. In the ViraFEST assay, antigen-specific CD4+ clonotypes were identified by expansion after peptide-pool stimulation. Researchers isolated CD4+ T cells once approximately eleven days of culture had elapsed. Each person got two doses of an mRNA SARS-CoV-2 vaccine, BNT162b2 or mRNA-1273. Sequenced here: CD4+ T cells from PBMCs cultured with HCoV-229E spike peptides, sampled after COVID-19 vaccination. These receptors all come from a human donor who received a COVID-19 vaccine.

The V and J genes are TRBV27 and TRBJ2-1; 10 bases are shared with TRBD1. CDR1 MNHEY and CDR2 SMNVEV come from the germline V gene (reference sequence). The CDR3 is made up of 16 amino acids. V gave up 3 bases and J gave up 7 bases; unmatched junction bases: 9. CDR3 region: CASSFPRQGARNEQFF. The DNA for the CDR3 is TGTGCCAGCAGTTTCCCCCGACAGGGGGCTAGGAATGAGCAGTTCTTC.

V gene TRBV28 combines with J gene TRBJ1-1, with unresolved D. In germline, CDR1 is MDHEN, CDR2 SYDVKM. CDR3 size: 15 residues. Trimming cost V 1 base and J 9 bases, with 18 bases left between them. CDR3 in amino acids: CASSLFSGGRVQAFF. CDR3 DNA sequence: TGTGCCAGCAGTTTATTCTCAGGTGGGAGGGTCCAAGCTTTCTTT.

This clone was detected only once. The chain carries TRBV4-1 and TRBJ2-5; D call uncertain. Germline loops: CDR1 MGHRA, CDR2 YSYEKL. With 0 bases removed from V and 2 bases from J, the gap between germline ends came to 10 bases. The CDR3 sequence is 15 residues long. CDR3 coding DNA: TGCGCCAGCAGCCAAGAAGGTTCGCTACAAGAGACCCAGTACTTC. This sequence encodes CASSQEGSLQETQYF.

The chain has TRBV7-8 and TRBJ2-7; D is perhaps TRBD1 (5 bases). The CDR3 runs to 15 residues. The V gene lost 1 base and the J gene lost 3 bases, with 13 bases spanning the gap. Germline-derived CDR1 and CDR2 are SGHVS and FQNEAQ. CDR3 residues: CASSLGAGNYYEQYV. In nucleotides, the CDR3 is TGTGCCAGCAGCTTAGGGGCAGGGAATTACTACGAGCAGTACGTC.

The chain recombines TRBV12-5 with TRBJ1-3, with unresolved D. Germline-derived CDR1 and CDR2 are LGHNT and FRNRAP. Trimming took 0 bases from V and 0 from J, leaving 9 bases between them. The CDR3 totals 16 residues. The CDR3 coding sequence is TGTGCTAGTGGTTTGGTATCCGGGCCCTCTGGAAACACCATATATTTT. Protein sequence: CASGLVSGPSGNTIYF.

The rearrangement links TRBV5-1 to TRBJ1-2; D possibly corresponds to TRBD1 (6 bases). Trimming removed 0 bases from V and 5 bases from J, with 14 bases in between. The CDR3 is made up of 15 amino acids. CDR1 SGHRS and CDR2 YFSETQ come from the germline V gene. CDR3 amino acids: CASSLALGQIYGYTF. CDR3 DNA: TGCGCCAGCAGCTTGGCCCTCGGACAGATATATGGCTACACCTTC.

The CDR3 is CASSSSGFEQYV. The CDR3 DNA reads as TGTGCCAGCAGCTCCTCAGGGTTCGAGCAGTACGTC. This rearrangement joins TRBV7-9 to TRBJ2-7; weak D call: TRBD1 (5 bases). This CDR3 contains 12 residues. Trimming took 4 bases from V and 6 from J, leaving 10 bases between them. The germline V gene encodes CDR1 SEHNR and CDR2 FQNEAQ (reference sequence).

CDR3 sequence reads: CASAQTGGYGYTF. For the CDR3, the DNA is TGCGCCAGCGCCCAGACAGGGGGCTATGGCTACACCTTC. V usage is TRBV10-2 and J usage is TRBJ1-2; 9 bases match TRBD1. The CDR3 extends over 13 amino acids. After removal of 8 bases from V and 4 bases from J, the junction contained 5 bases not matched to a gene. Germline CDR1 and CDR2: WSHSY and SAAADI.

V usage is TRBV7-2 and J usage is TRBJ1-4, with D possibly TRBD1 on 5 matching bases. CDR1 is SGHTA and CDR2 is FQGNSA in the germline V gene. The CDR3 length is 15 residues. The germline V and J ends were trimmed by 5 bases and 5 bases, with 15 bases remaining between them. CDR3 sequence: CASSKRGGGNEKLFF. CDR3 bases: TGTGCCAGCAGCAAACGTGGGGGGGGAAATGAAAAACTGTTTTTT.

The chain links TRBV7-3 to TRBJ1-4; possible D gene TRBD1, 6 bases. This CDR3 has 17 residues. V dropped 5 bases and J dropped 0 bases, with 16 bases sitting between them. Germline assignment: CDR1 SGHTA and CDR2 FQGTGA. The CDR3, as DNA: TGTGCCAGCAGCGTACAAGACAGGACTGCAACTAATGAAAAACTGTTTTTT. It yields the protein CASSVQDRTATNEKLFF.

This clone has just one count. This chain links TRBV6-5 with TRBJ1-6; D not resolved. Per germline, CDR1 MNHEY and CDR2 SVGAGI. The CDR3 loop spans 15 amino acids. V shed 0 bases and J shed 7 bases, with 10 bases lying between them. The CDR3 loop is CASSYSGPDNSPLHF. CDR3 coding DNA: TGTGCCAGCAGTTACTCCGGGCCCGACAATTCACCCCTCCACTTT.

The chain links TRBV5-1 to TRBJ2-5; D gene ambiguous. Germline V lookup: CDR1 SGHRS, CDR2 YFSETQ. Between the trimmed V and J ends, which lost 1 base and 5 bases, there was a span of 18 bases. The CDR3 totals 16 residues. CDR3 amino acids: CASSLSPRQVGETQYF. CDR3 bases: TGCGCCAGCAGCTTGAGCCCCCGGCAGGTGGGGGAGACCCAGTACTTC.

The chain combines TRBV10-1 with TRBJ2-5, with D maybe TRBD2 (6 bases). Germline V gives CDR1 WNHNN, CDR2 SYGVQD (reference sequence). CDR3 length: 15 residues. V was pared by 7 bases and J by 4 bases, with 19 bases between. The CDR3, as DNA: TGCGCCAGCAAAAGTCAAGCCCCCGGGAGAGAGACCCAGTACTTC. Its protein is CASKSQAPGRETQYF.

The genes are TRBV5-1 and TRBJ2-1, with D tentatively TRBD2 (7 bases). Germline V gene lookup returns CDR1 SGHRS and CDR2 YFSETQ. Deletions cut 4 bases from V and 2 bases from J, with 19 bases between. CDR3 length equals 17 residues. CDR3 amino acids: CASSLEPGRGPYNEQFF. As DNA, the CDR3 is TGCGCCAGCAGCCTTGAACCCGGGCGGGGGCCCTACAATGAGCAGTTCTTC.

This clone appeared once. The CDR3 is CASSPGQGTYEQYV. The CDR3 DNA is TGTGCCAGCTCACCTGGACAGGGAACCTACGAGCAGTACGTC. V usage is TRBV18 and J usage is TRBJ2-7; 8 bases map to TRBD1. Losses at the gene ends were 3 bases for V and 2 bases for J; bases not matched to a gene: 3. This CDR3 is built from 14 residues. The V gene's germline CDR1 is KGHSH and CDR2 LQKENI.

This clone came up a few times. This rearrangement joins TRBV28 to TRBJ1-1; D might be TRBD1 (5 bases). Trimming removed 1 base from V and 2 bases from J, with 11 bases in between. The germline CDR1 and CDR2 sequences are MDHEN and SYDVKM. The CDR3 has 15 residues. CDR3 in DNA: TGTGCCAGCAGTTTATTGCAGGGATCTAACACTGAAGCTTTCTTT. This sequence encodes CASSLLQGSNTEAFF. The full variable domain, completed using reference TRBV28 and TRBJ1-1, is DVKVTQSSRYLVKRTGEKVFLECVQDMDHENMFWYRQDPGLGLRLIYFSYDVKMKEKGDIPEGYSVSREKKERFSLILESASTNQTSMYLCASSLLQGSNTEAFFGQGTRLTVV.

The chain joins TRBV29-1 to TRBJ1-2, with TRBD1 matching over 10 bases. Per germline, CDR1 SQVTM and CDR2 ANQGSEA. The CDR3 sequence is 13 residues long. The trim removed 6 bases at V and 6 bases at J, leaving 7 bases unmatched. The chain's CDR3 is CSVLGQGYDGYTF. CDR3 DNA: TGCAGCGTGTTGGGACAGGGGTATGATGGCTACACCTTC. Using reference TRBV29-1 and TRBJ1-2 for the parts outside the CDR3, the full variable domain is SAVISQKPSRDICQRGTSLTIQCQVDSQVTMMFWYRQQPGQSLTLIATANQGSEATYESGFVIDKFPISRPNLTFSTLTVSNMSPEDSSIYLCSVLGQGYDGYTFGSGTRLTVV.

The chain uses TRBV6-6 and TRBJ1-1; D possibly corresponds to TRBD1 (5 bases). Germline V gives CDR1 MNHNY, CDR2 SVGAGI (reference sequence). This CDR3 is 13 amino acids long. The V end lost 7 bases, the J end lost 5 bases, and 14 bases lay between the germline ends. DNA of the CDR3: TGTGCCAGCATCGACTGGGGGAGGACTGAAGCTTTCTTT. Translating gives CASIDWGRTEAFF.

This chain links TRBV9 with TRBJ2-5; tentatively, D is TRBD1 or TRBD2 (5 bases each). Trimming removed 2 bases at V and 4 bases at J, with 18 bases between. Germline values: CDR1 SGDLS, CDR2 YYNGEE. The length of the CDR3 is 16 residues. The CDR3 loop reads CASSVIGTQPSETQYF. CDR3 DNA sequence: TGTGCCAGCAGCGTGATTGGGACCCAGCCATCAGAGACCCAGTACTTC.

J is TRBJ1-1 and V is TRBV18; tentative D call: TRBD1 (5 bases). Looked up from germline, CDR1 is KGHSH and CDR2 is LQKENI. The CDR3 has 13 amino acids. The V gene lost 8 bases and the J gene lost 3 bases, with 13 bases spanning the gap. The CDR3 is CASQGGGDTEAFF. The CDR3 DNA reads TGTGCCAGCCAGGGAGGTGGGGACACTGAAGCTTTCTTT.

The rearrangement uses TRBV27 and TRBJ1-6; D is unresolved. V was pared by 5 bases and J by 10 bases, with 18 bases between. Germline CDR1 and CDR2: MNHEY and SMNVEV (reference sequence). The CDR3 runs 15 residues. The CDR3 reads CASSPRLGFLSPLHF. Written as DNA, the CDR3 is TGTGCCAGCAGTCCCCGTTTGGGATTCCTCTCACCCCTCCACTTT.

The chain joins TRBV7-9 to TRBJ1-1; D perhaps matches TRBD1 (6 bases). Germline CDR1 is SEHNR and CDR2 is FQNEAQ (reference sequence). CDR3 length: 13 amino acids. The ends were cut back, 4 bases at V and 5 bases at J, with 11 bases in the middle. CDR3 bases: TGTGCCAGCAGCTCAGCGCAGGGGACTGAAGCTTTCTTT. As protein: CASSSAQGTEAFF.

CDR3 residues: CSVERGGTSTDTQYF. The CDR3 DNA reads as TGCAGCGTTGAACGGGGAGGGACAAGCACAGATACGCAGTATTTT. The J gene is TRBJ2-3, the V gene TRBV29-1; tentative D call: TRBD2 (7 bases). V lost 2 bases, J lost 0 bases, and 12 bases lay in between. Germline V gene lookup returns CDR1 SQVTM and CDR2 ANQGSEA. CDR3 size: 15 residues.

V gene TRBV5-1 combines with J gene TRBJ2-6, with D unclear. There are 16 residues in the CDR3. From germline, CDR1 is SGHRS and CDR2 YFSETQ. V lost 2 bases to trimming and J lost 4 bases, with 13 bases between them. CDR3 in amino acids: CASSFLYGPGANVLTF. CDR3 nucleotide sequence: TGCGCCAGCAGCTTTTTATACGGGCCGGGGGCCAACGTCCTGACTTTC. Full variable domain (rest looked up from reference TRBV5-1 and TRBJ2-6): KAGVTQTPRYLIKTRGQQVTLSCSPISGHRSVSWYQQTPGQGLQFLFEYFSETQRNKGNFPGRFSGRQFSNSRSEMNVSTLELGDSALYLCASSFLYGPGANVLTFGAGSRLTVL.

This chain uses TRBV5-1 with TRBJ2-3; D ambiguous. Germline assignment: CDR1 SGHRS and CDR2 YFSETQ. V was pared by 4 bases and J by 0 bases, with 9 bases between. The length of the CDR3 is 14 residues. The CDR3 region is CASSPAGSTDTQYF. Here the CDR3 DNA reads TGCGCCAGCAGCCCGGCCGGGAGCACAGATACGCAGTATTTT.

This clone came up a few times. The genes are TRBV12-3 or TRBV12-4 and TRBJ1-5, with D perhaps TRBD1 (6 bases). The CDR3 has 13 amino acids. The V end was cut by 6 bases, the J end by 11 bases, with 17 bases between. CDR3 coding DNA: TGTGCCAGCAGCCCCGACAGGATCGTAGCCCAGCATTTT. Encoded protein: CASSPDRIVAQHF.